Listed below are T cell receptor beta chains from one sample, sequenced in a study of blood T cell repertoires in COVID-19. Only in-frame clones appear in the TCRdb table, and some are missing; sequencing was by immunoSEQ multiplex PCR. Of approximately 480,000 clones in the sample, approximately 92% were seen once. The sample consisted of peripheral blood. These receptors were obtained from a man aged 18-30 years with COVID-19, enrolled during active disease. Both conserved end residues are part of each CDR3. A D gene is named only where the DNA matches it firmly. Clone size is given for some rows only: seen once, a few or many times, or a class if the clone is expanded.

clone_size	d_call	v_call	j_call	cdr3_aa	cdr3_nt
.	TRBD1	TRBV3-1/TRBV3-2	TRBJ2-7	CASSQEDRAPGEQYF	TGTGCCAGCAGCCAAGAGGACAGGGCGCCCGGCGAGCAGTACTTC
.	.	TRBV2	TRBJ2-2	CASSEARNTGELFF	TGTGCCAGCAGTGAAGCGCGGAACACCGGGGAGCTGTTTTTT
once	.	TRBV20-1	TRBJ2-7	CSARTYYEQYF	TGCAGTGCTAGAACCTACTACGAGCAGTACTTC
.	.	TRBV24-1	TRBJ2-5	CATSDSQDSPEETQYF	TGTGCCACCAGTGATTCCCAGGACTCACCCGAAGAGACCCAGTACTTC
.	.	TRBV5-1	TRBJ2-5	CASSFTSSASQETQYF	TGCGCCAGCAGCTTTACCTCTAGCGCGAGCCAAGAGACCCAGTACTTC
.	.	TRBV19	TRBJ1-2	CASSIGGGYTF	TGTGCCAGTAGTATAGGGGGCGGCTACACCTTC
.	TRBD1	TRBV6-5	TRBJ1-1	CASRVPGQGNTEAFF	TGTGCCAGCAGGGTCCCGGGACAGGGGAACACTGAAGCTTTCTTT
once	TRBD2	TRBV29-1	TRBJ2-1	CSVAGTSAPSSYNEQFF	TGCAGCGTTGCCGGGACTAGCGCGCCCAGCTCCTACAATGAGCAGTTCTTC
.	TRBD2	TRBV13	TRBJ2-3	CASSFSGGDTDTQYF	TGTGCCAGCAGCTTCAGCGGGGGGGACACAGATACGCAGTATTTT
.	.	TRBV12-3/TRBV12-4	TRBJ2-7	CASTAGSEQYF	TGTGCCAGCACGGCAGGGTCCGAGCAGTACTTC
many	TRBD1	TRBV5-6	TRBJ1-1	CASSPLRTGLNTEAFF	TGTGCCAGCAGCCCACTGAGGACAGGGCTGAACACTGAAGCTTTCTTT
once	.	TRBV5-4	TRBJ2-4	CASSAPSGGAKNIQYF	TGTGCCAGCAGCGCCCCTAGTGGAGGGGCCAAAAACATTCAGTACTTC
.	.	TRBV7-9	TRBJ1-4	CASSLTASNEKLFF	TGTGCCAGCAGCTTGACAGCCTCTAATGAAAAACTGTTTTTT
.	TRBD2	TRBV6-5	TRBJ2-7	CASKYGGSSYEQYF	TGTGCCAGCAAGTATGGCGGGAGTTCCTACGAGCAGTACTTC
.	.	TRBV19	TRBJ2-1	CASNPVGGLGSYNEQFF	TGTGCCAGTAACCCCGTGGGGGGTCTAGGCTCCTACAATGAGCAGTTCTTC
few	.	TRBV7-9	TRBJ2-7	CASSPGPGAYEQYF	TGTGCCAGCAGCCCAGGGCCAGGAGCCTACGAGCAGTACTTC
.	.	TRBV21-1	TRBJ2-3	CASRLKQAGPDTQYF	TGTGCCAGCAGGCTTAAGCAAGCAGGCCCAGATACGCAGTATTTT
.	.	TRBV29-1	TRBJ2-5	CSVVPTGETQYF	TGCAGCGTTGTACCCACCGGAGAGACCCAGTACTTC
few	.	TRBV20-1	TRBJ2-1	CSARGAGEQFF	TGCAGTGCTAGGGGTGCCGGGGAGCAGTTCTTC
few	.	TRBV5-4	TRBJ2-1	CASSLTSSYNEQFF	TGTGCCAGCAGCCTAACTAGTTCCTACAATGAGCAGTTCTTC
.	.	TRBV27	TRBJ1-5	CASTGKRAVYQPQHF	TGTGCCAGCACGGGGAAAAGAGCTGTCTATCAGCCCCAGCATTTT
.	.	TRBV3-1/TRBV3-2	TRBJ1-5	CASSQGASVQPQHF	TGTGCCAGCAGCCAGGGGGCAAGCGTTCAGCCCCAGCATTTT
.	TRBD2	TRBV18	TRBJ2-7	CASSRLAGEGQSYEQYF	TGTGCCAGCTCAAGACTAGCGGGAGAGGGGCAATCCTACGAGCAGTACTTC
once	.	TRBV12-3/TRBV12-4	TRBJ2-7	CASSSGVEQYF	TGTGCCAGCAGTTCAGGGGTCGAGCAGTACTTC